The rows below give T cell receptor beta chains drawn from one sample of a study of shared clonotypes between healthy human individuals. Produced via immunoSEQ multiplex PCR; TCRdb's table is partial and in-frame only. The sample has roughly 490,000 clones, 79% seen once. The sequencing sample was made of PBMCs. These receptor sequences come from a woman in her 40s in good health. Some clones in this sample may be carry-over from other donors' samples. Both conserved end residues are trimmed from each CDR3. The order of the fields is J gene, V gene, CDR3 protein.

J: TRBJ2-5; V: TRBV27; CDR3: ASSLPRVAGQETQY
J: TRBJ2-1; V: TRBV19; CDR3: ASSIMAGVHNEQF
J: TRBJ1-6; V: TRBV6-1; CDR3: ASSWRHRDSPLH
J: TRBJ1-2; V: TRBV7-8; CDR3: ASSLAEPGRLGGYT
J: TRBJ2-3; V: TRBV7-2; CDR3: ASSVGQGAFTDTQY
J: TRBJ2-3; V: TRBV9; CDR3: ASSASGGQPHTDTQY
J: TRBJ2-7; V: TRBV27; CDR3: ASSLAGNSYEQY
J: TRBJ1-5; V: TRBV6-1; CDR3: ASSAGVSSNQPQH
J: TRBJ2-3; V: TRBV7-9; CDR3: ASSFLSTDTQY
J: TRBJ2-3; V: TRBV5-1; CDR3: ASSLGLAGAADTQY
J: TRBJ2-1; V: TRBV9; CDR3: ASSVEGTGGRGQF
J: TRBJ2-3; V: TRBV19; CDR3: ASSKGTAYTDTQY
J: TRBJ1-1; V: TRBV2; CDR3: ASSEVSAIITF
J: TRBJ1-5; V: TRBV5-3; CDR3: ARSLRAAANEPQH
J: TRBJ2-2; V: TRBV5-4; CDR3: ASSPRTSGRAGELF
J: TRBJ1-3; V: TRBV7-2; CDR3: ASSLPGTGIDSGNTIY
J: TRBJ2-5; V: TRBV5-1; CDR3: ASSPLGGGSQETQY
J: TRBJ2-1; V: TRBV6-1; CDR3: ASIRGYLGSEQF
J: TRBJ2-7; V: TRBV30; CDR3: AWSPGGLLEQY
J: TRBJ2-2; V: TRBV9; CDR3: ASSSRLASTGELF
J: TRBJ1-4; V: TRBV4-3; CDR3: ASSQVGVANEKLF
J: TRBJ2-1; V: TRBV5-1; CDR3: ASSLVGGQHNEQF
J: TRBJ2-5; V: TRBV4-3; CDR3: ASSQDIGVETQY
J: TRBJ2-5; V: TRBV7-2; CDR3: ASGRQTQETQY
J: TRBJ2-7; V: TRBV10-2; CDR3: ASSESGGGYEQY
J: TRBJ2-7; V: TRBV7-8; CDR3: ASSLVDRPGLEQY
J: TRBJ2-3; V: TRBV5-4; CDR3: ASSPTEGASTDTQY
J: TRBJ2-3; V: TRBV27; CDR3: ASIKDRSGGTQY
J: TRBJ2-7; V: TRBV30; CDR3: AWRLLAGGPKQY
J: TRBJ2-3; V: TRBV7-9; CDR3: ASTPSNTMGTDTQY
J: TRBJ2-3; V: TRBV28; CDR3: ASSCVLAGLPTPTDTQY
J: TRBJ2-3; V: TRBV27; CDR3: ASSLSRWRERTDTQY
J: TRBJ1-2; V: TRBV4-3; CDR3: ASSQGLFGSGYT
J: TRBJ2-7; V: TRBV10-2; CDR3: ASGAVGGAGVYEQY
J: -; V: TRBV4-1; CDR3: ASSQALLISYEQY
J: TRBJ2-2; V: TRBV30; CDR3: AWSVLSWRSLTGELF
J: TRBJ2-1; V: TRBV7-9; CDR3: ASSWAGGSGDEQF
J: TRBJ1-4; V: TRBV18; CDR3: ASSPAGATNEKLF
J: TRBJ2-2; V: TRBV7-2; CDR3: ASSLGPLPNTGELF
J: TRBJ2-6; V: TRBV9; CDR3: ASSARDRAGSGANVLT
J: TRBJ2-4; V: TRBV18; CDR3: ASSPGQGENIQY
J: TRBJ2-7; V: TRBV7-3; CDR3: ASSPRDRSGEQY
J: TRBJ1-2; V: TRBV28; CDR3: ASSSKNYGYT
J: TRBJ1-2; V: TRBV20-1; CDR3: SAGQDYT
J: TRBJ2-7; V: TRBV10-1; CDR3: ASSESRLREQY
J: TRBJ2-1; V: TRBV10-3; CDR3: ATLAGLSYNEQF
J: TRBJ2-4; V: TRBV4-2; CDR3: ASSQESTGLAKNIQY
J: TRBJ2-2; V: TRBV4-2; CDR3: ASSRPLVSGANTGELF
J: TRBJ2-3; V: TRBV2; CDR3: ASSALADTQY
J: TRBJ2-2; V: TRBV2; CDR3: ASSEQNTGELF
J: TRBJ1-5; V: TRBV5-1; CDR3: ASSFTGGEWEPQH
J: TRBJ1-5; V: TRBV28; CDR3: ASSLPGMGNQPQH
J: TRBJ1-4; V: TRBV4-2; CDR3: ASSQEDEKLF
J: TRBJ2-7; V: TRBV9; CDR3: ASSVARTSGYYEQY
J: TRBJ2-3; V: TRBV5-1; CDR3: ASFFGGYTDTQY
J: TRBJ2-1; V: TRBV6-5; CDR3: ASSRTSGRSNEQF
J: TRBJ2-7; V: TRBV6-5; CDR3: ATASTYDATYEQY
J: TRBJ2-5; V: TRBV30; CDR3: AWLPGQGKETQY
J: TRBJ2-5; V: TRBV18; CDR3: ASSPRPGLQETQY
J: TRBJ1-2; V: TRBV7-2; CDR3: ASSQKGQGYGYT